This T cell receptor beta chain was sequenced during a study of CD8 T cells in Susac syndrome. Sequencing targeted TCR beta in blood CD8+ and CD4+ T cells. Through negative isolation, CD4+ and CD8+ T cells were obtained, while TEMRA cells were enriched using FACS. Random hexamers served to reverse transcribe roughly 0.45 to 1 ug RNA. TCRdb independently ran MiXCR on the immunoSEQ multiplex PCR reads; one entry per CDR3 protein. This repertoire shows 110,000 to 150,000 distinct CDR3 sequences, 85% to 95% found once; its top ten account for 0.25% to 0.3%. This TCR came from a human donor in good health. Sequences were obtained from CD8+ T cells from PBMCs.

CDR3 sequence reads: CASSLVGQNQPQHF. As DNA, the CDR3 is TGTGCCAGCAGCTTAGTCGGACAGAATCAGCCCCAGCATTTT. The genes are TRBV7-9 and TRBJ1-5; D is possibly TRBD1 (6 bases). This CDR3 is 14 amino acids long. The V gene lost 1 base and the J gene lost 4 bases, with 8 bases spanning the gap. Germline values: CDR1 SEHNR, CDR2 FQNEAQ (reference sequence).